The 16 T cell receptor beta chains reported below all come from one sample, sequenced in a study of response to subunit inactivated influenza vaccine. MiXCR, applied by TCRdb to the RT-PCR reads, yields one record per CDR3 protein. In the table there are fewer than 550,000 distinct CDR3 sequences, about 25% of which are singletons. The source material was CD4+ T cells sorted from PBMCs, sampled less than 6 days after vaccination. All receptors come from a man between 45 and 60 years old who received an inactivated influenza vaccine.

V and J are TRBV12-3 or TRBV12-4 and TRBJ1-1; 7 nucleotides match TRBD1. CDR3 size: 13 residues. J lost 5 bases, V lost 6 bases, and 6 bases had no gene match. CDR3 DNA: TGTGCCAGCAGCACGACAGGGTTAACTGAAGCTTTCTTT. Protein product: CASSTTGLTEAFF.

The chain is built from TRBV7-2 and TRBJ2-4, with 8 bases fitting TRBD2. The CDR3 is made up of 15 amino acids. J was trimmed by 6 bases and V by 6 bases; bases with no gene match: 10. Per the germline V gene, CDR1 is SGHTA and CDR2 is FQGNSA. The CDR3 nucleotides read TGTGCCAGCAGTCCGAGAAGCGGGAGTGGAAACATTCAGTACTTC. Amino acids: CASSPRSGSGNIQYF.

J is TRBJ1-6 and V is TRBV27, with D unclear. Trimming took off 2 bases at V and 8 bases at J, with 13 bases between the two ends. Germline V gene data show CDR1 as MNHEY and CDR2 as SMNVEV (reference sequence). The CDR3 totals 15 residues. The DNA of the CDR3 is TGTGCCAGCAGTTTAACGGGCGACGGGTATTCACCCCTCCACTTT. It specifies CASSLTGDGYSPLHF.

The sample holds a few counts of this clonotype. The CDR3 coding sequence is TGTGCCAGCCGTATGGCGGGAGGGTCAGATACGCAGTATTTT. It translates to CASRMAGGSDTQYF. The chain joins TRBV7-2 to TRBJ2-3; 9 positions agree with TRBD2. Per germline, CDR1 SGHTA and CDR2 FQGNSA. The CDR3 has 14 residues. The trim removed 8 bases at V and 4 bases at J, leaving 7 bases unmatched.

The gene calls are TRBV12-3 or TRBV12-4 and TRBJ2-2; TRBD1 agrees at 8 bases. The length of the CDR3 is 16 residues. The V segment lost 4 bases and the J segment 4 bases; nucleotides outside the gene matches: 8. The CDR3 DNA follows: TGTGCCAGCAGTTCCACCGGGACAGGCGCCACCGGGGAGCTGTTTTTT. Its protein is CASSSTGTGATGELFF.

This clonotype was counted a few times. The V gene is TRBV11-1, the J gene TRBJ2-7; tentative D call: TRBD2 (6 bases). CDR1 and CDR2 (germline): SGHAT, FQDESV (reference sequence). V was pared by 3 bases and J by 3 bases, with 27 bases between. The CDR3 runs 19 residues. The CDR3 loop is CASSFTFIGTPSGYYEQYF. The CDR3 DNA is TGTGCCAGCAGCTTTACCTTCATCGGGACTCCTTCAGGTTACTACGAGCAGTACTTC. Variable domain in full (rest from reference TRBV11-1 and TRBJ2-7): EAEVAQSPRYKITEKSQAVAFWCDPISGHATLYWYRQILGQGPELLVQFQDESVVDDSQLPKDRFSAERLKGVDSTLKIQPAELGDSAMYLCASSFTFIGTPSGYYEQYFGPGTRLTVT.

This rearrangement joins TRBV6-1 to TRBJ2-2; 9 positions match TRBD1. Germline trimming cut 7 bases from V and 6 bases from J; bases unmatched to any gene: 9. Germline V gives CDR1 MNHNS, CDR2 SASEGT. This CDR3 region has 15 residues. This chain's CDR3 is CASTETGGNAGELFF. The DNA for the CDR3 is TGTGCCAGCACCGAGACAGGGGGGAATGCCGGGGAGCTGTTTTTT.

Ten or more counts support this clonotype. CDR3 bases: TGCGCCAGCAGCTTACAGGGGGCCGAGACCCAGTACTTC. It encodes CASSLQGAETQYF. The chain is built from TRBV5-1 and TRBJ2-5, with TRBD1 matching over 9 bases. The V and J ends lost 2 bases and 5 bases, in that order; junction bases with no gene match: 1. The CDR3 runs to 13 residues. The germline gives CDR1 SGHRS, CDR2 YFSETQ.

This chain uses TRBV29-1 with TRBJ2-5; maybe TRBD1 (5 bases). The length of the CDR3 is 14 residues. V lost 5 bases and J 3 bases, leaving 16 bases between the germline ends. The germline CDR1 and CDR2 sequences are SQVTM and ANQGSEA. The CDR3 nucleotides read TGCAGCGTTAGAGTCCGACAGATTGAAGAGACCCAGTACTTC. Translation gives CSVRVRQIEETQYF.

This chain joins TRBV6-2 or TRBV6-3 and TRBJ2-1, with TRBD1 matching 8 bases. The CDR3 is made up of 16 amino acids. CDR1 MNHEY and CDR2 SVGEGT come from the germline V gene. The V and J ends lost 6 bases and 1 base, in that order; junction bases with no gene match: 8. The CDR3 reads CASSQIGTGSYNEQFF. The CDR3 DNA reads TGTGCCAGCAGCCAAATCGGGACAGGATCCTACAATGAGCAGTTCTTC.

The chain is built from TRBV20-1 and TRBJ2-3; D is ambiguous. The CDR3 extends over 15 amino acids. The germline V gene has CDR1 DFQATT and CDR2 SNEGSKA (reference sequence). The V and J ends lost 0 bases and 2 bases respectively, with 12 bases between them. The CDR3 loop is CSARDTEIITDTQYF. The CDR3 coding sequence is TGCAGTGCTAGAGATACAGAGATCATCACAGATACGCAGTATTTT.

CDR3 coding DNA: TGTGCCAGCAGTTCACCCAGGGGGATAGCCTACGAGCAGTACTTC. Protein sequence: CASSSPRGIAYEQYF. The J gene is TRBJ2-7, the V gene TRBV28, with 7 bases lining up with TRBD1. The germline V gene has CDR1 MDHEN and CDR2 SYDVKM. V was clipped by 4 bases and J by 2 bases; unmatched bases: 8. The CDR3 is 15 residues long.

This clonotype occurred many times. One junction end does not reproduce the germline sequence, and a read error may be involved. The rearrangement joins TRBV7-7 to TRBJ2-2; 8 bases line up with TRBD1. The CDR3 totals 14 residues. Germline CDR1 SSHAT, CDR2 FNYEAQ (reference sequence). The CDR3, as DNA: TGTGCTAGCAGCCTACGACAGGGGACCGGGGAGCTGTTTTTT. It codes for CASSLRQGTGELFF. Filled out from reference TRBV7-7 and TRBJ2-2, the complete variable domain reads GAGVSQSPRYKVTKRGQDVTLRCDPISSHATLYWYQQALGQGPEFLTYFNYEAQPDKSGLPSDRFSAERPEGSISTLTIQRTEQRDSAMYRCASSLRQGTGELFFGEGSRLTVL.

In its sample, this clonotype was seen a few times. V gene TRBV20-1 combines with J gene TRBJ1-2; 9 bases agree with TRBD1. Germline values: CDR1 DFQATT, CDR2 SNEGSKA (reference sequence). V trimming: 1 base; J trimming: 8 bases; junction bases outside the gene matches: 8. The CDR3 totals 14 residues. CDR3 DNA sequence: TGCAGTGCTAGAGCACCGGGACAGGGCACCGGCTACACCTTC. The encoded protein is CSARAPGQGTGYTF.

The J gene is TRBJ2-2, the V gene TRBV4-3; the match to TRBD2 covers 7 bases. Germline assignment: CDR1 LGHNA and CDR2 YSLEER. The V gene end was trimmed by 1 base and the J gene end by 6 bases; junction bases not matched to a gene: 2. This CDR3 has 14 amino acids. The DNA of the CDR3 is TGCGCCAGCAGCCAAGGGGAGGGGCCCGGGGAGCTGTTTTTT. Protein sequence: CASSQGEGPGELFF.

This clonotype appeared many times. The chain employs TRBV15 and TRBJ1-5; D might be TRBD1 (5 bases). CDR3 length: 17 residues. V lost 0 bases and J 6 bases, leaving 18 bases between the germline ends. Germline loops: CDR1 LNHNV, CDR2 YYDKDF (reference sequence). CDR3 loop: CATSRDHGRGAGQPQHF. The CDR3 DNA sequence: TGTGCCACCAGCAGAGATCATGGACGAGGGGCAGGTCAGCCCCAGCATTTT.